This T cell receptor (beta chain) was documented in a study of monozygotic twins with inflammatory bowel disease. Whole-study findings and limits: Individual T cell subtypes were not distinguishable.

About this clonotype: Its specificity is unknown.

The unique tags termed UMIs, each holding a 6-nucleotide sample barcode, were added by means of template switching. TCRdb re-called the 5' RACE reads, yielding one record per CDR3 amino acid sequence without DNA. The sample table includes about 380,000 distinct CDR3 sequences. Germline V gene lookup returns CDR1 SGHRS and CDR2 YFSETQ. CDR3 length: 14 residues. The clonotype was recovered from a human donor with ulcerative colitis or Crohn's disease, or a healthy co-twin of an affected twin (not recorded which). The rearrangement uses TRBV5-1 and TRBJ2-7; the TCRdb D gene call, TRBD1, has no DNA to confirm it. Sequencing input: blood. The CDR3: CASSPGTDTYEQYF.